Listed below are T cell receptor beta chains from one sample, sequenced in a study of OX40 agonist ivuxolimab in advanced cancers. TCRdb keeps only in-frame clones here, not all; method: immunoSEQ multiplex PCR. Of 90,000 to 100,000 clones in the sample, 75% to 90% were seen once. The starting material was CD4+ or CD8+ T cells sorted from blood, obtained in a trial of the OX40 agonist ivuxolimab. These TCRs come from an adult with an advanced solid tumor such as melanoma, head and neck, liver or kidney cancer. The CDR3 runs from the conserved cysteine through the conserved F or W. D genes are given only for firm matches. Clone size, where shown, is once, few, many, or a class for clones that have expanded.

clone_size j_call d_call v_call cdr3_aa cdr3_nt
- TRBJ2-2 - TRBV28 CASSPSDSIDTGELFF TGTGCCAGCAGTCCCTCGGACAGCATCGACACCGGGGAGCTGTTTTTT
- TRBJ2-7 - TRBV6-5 CASSDRYEQYF TGTGCCAGCAGTGACCGCTACGAGCAGTACTTC
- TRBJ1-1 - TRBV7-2 CASSLVAGSNTEAFF TGTGCCAGCAGCTTAGTGGCGGGTTCGAACACTGAAGCTTTCTTT
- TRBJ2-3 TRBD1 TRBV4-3 CASSLGDRGYTDTQYF TGCGCCAGCAGCCTTGGGGACAGGGGATACACAGATACGCAGTATTTT
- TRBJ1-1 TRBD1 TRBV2 CASKNRGGTTEAFF TGTGCCAGCAAAAATCGAGGGGGCACCACTGAAGCTTTCTTT
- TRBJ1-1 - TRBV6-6 CASSYDGGRTEAFF TGTGCCAGCAGTTACGACGGGGGCCGCACTGAAGCTTTCTTT
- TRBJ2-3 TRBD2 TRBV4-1 CASSQDRYGRDTQYF TGCGCCAGCAGCCAAGATCGATACGGGAGGGATACGCAGTATTTT
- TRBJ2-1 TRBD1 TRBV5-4 CASSLQGPRGNEQFF TGTGCCAGCAGCTTACAGGGGCCGAGGGGCAATGAGCAGTTCTTC
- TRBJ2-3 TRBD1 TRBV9 CASSVGDRVGTQYF TGTGCCAGCAGCGTAGGGGACAGGGTGGGTACGCAGTATTTT
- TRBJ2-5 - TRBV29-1 CSANRAQGETQYF TGCAGCGCTAACAGGGCTCAGGGAGAGACCCAGTACTTC
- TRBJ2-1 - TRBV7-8 CASRLGGYNEQFF TGTGCCAGCAGACTAGGGGGTTACAATGAGCAGTTCTTC
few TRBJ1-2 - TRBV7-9 CASSLEQGSGYTF TGTGCCAGCAGCTTAGAACAGGGAAGTGGCTACACCTTC
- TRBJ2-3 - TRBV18 CASSLQGVSDTQYF TGTGCCAGCTCCCTGCAAGGGGTTTCAGATACGCAGTATTTT
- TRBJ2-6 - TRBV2 CASRARGSGANVLTF TGTGCCAGCAGGGCCAGGGGTTCTGGGGCCAACGTCCTGACTTTC
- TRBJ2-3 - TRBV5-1 CASSLIIGVQATDTQYF TGCGCCAGCAGCTTGATAATCGGGGTTCAAGCCACAGATACGCAGTATTTT
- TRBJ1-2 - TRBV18 CASSPNRDLYGYTF TGTGCCAGCTCACCAAACAGGGACCTATATGGCTACACCTTC
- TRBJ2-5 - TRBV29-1 CSVGGLQKYF TGCAGCGTGGGGGGTCTCCAAAAGTACTTC
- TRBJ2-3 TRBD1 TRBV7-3 CASSLTGGPDTQYF TGTGCCAGCAGCTTAACAGGGGGCCCAGATACGCAGTATTTT
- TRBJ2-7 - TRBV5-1 CASSPLQGHYEQYF TGCGCCAGCAGCCCCCTTCAGGGACACTACGAGCAGTACTTC
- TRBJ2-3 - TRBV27 CACRPGLRTDTQYF TGTGCTTGTCGGCCGGGCCTTCGCACAGATACGCAGTATTTT
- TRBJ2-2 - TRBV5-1 CASFPGATGELFF TGCGCCAGCTTCCCCGGGGCCACCGGGGAGCTGTTTTTT
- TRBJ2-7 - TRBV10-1 CASSESLGRSEQYF TGCGCCAGCAGTGAGTCTCTGGGACGGAGCGAGCAGTACTTC
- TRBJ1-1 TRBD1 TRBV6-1 CASRQGRGEAFF TGTGCCAGCCGACAGGGTAGAGGTGAAGCTTTCTTT
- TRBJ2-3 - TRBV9 CASSVAADTQYF TGTGCCAGCAGCGTAGCGGCAGATACGCAGTATTTT
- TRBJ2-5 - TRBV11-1 CASSLALGQTQETQYF TGTGCCAGCAGCTTAGCGCTTGGACAGACTCAAGAGACCCAGTACTTC
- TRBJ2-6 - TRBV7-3 CASSIQGTGANVLTF TGTGCCAGCAGCATCCAGGGTACTGGGGCCAACGTCCTGACTTTC
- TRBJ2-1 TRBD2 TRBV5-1 CASSQGLAGGEQFF TGCGCCAGCAGCCAGGGACTAGCGGGAGGTGAGCAGTTCTTC
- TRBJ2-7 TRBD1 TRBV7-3 CASSLGGQGNEQYF TGTGCCAGCAGCTTAGGGGGACAGGGGAACGAGCAGTACTTC
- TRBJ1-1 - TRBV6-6 CASSYAGSEAFF TGTGCCAGCAGTTACGCAGGGTCTGAAGCTTTCTTT
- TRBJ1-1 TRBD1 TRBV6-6 CASSYDRGDTEAFF TGTGCCAGCAGTTACGACAGGGGGGACACTGAAGCTTTCTTT
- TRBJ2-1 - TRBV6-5 CASSSARNEQFF TGTGCCAGCAGTTCCGCTCGCAATGAGCAGTTCTTC
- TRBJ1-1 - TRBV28 CASSSNTEAFF TGTGCCAGCAGTTCGAACACTGAAGCTTTCTTT
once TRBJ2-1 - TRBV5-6 CASSLSAEQFF TGTGCCAGCAGCTTGTCGGCGGAGCAGTTCTTC
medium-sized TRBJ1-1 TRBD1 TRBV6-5 CASSYQGQANTEAFF TGTGCCAGCAGTTACCAAGGACAGGCGAACACTGAAGCTTTCTTT
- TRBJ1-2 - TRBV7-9 CASSLLAGDGYTF TGTGCCAGCAGCTTATTGGCAGGGGATGGCTACACCTTC
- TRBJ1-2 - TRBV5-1 CASSPDRVTNYGYTF TGCGCCAGCAGCCCCGATAGGGTGACTAACTATGGCTACACCTTC
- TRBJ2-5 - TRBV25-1 CASSESETQYF TGTGCCAGCAGTGAATCGGAGACCCAGTACTTC
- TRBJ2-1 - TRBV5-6 CASSLDRGSNYYYNEQFF TGTGCCAGCAGCTTGGATCGGGGGTCAAATTATTACTACAATGAGCAGTTCTTC
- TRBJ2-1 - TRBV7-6 CASSSSLGFYNEQFF TGTGCCAGCAGCTCGTCCTTGGGTTTCTACAATGAGCAGTTCTTC
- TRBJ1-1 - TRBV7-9 CASRHGGRDTEAFF TGTGCCAGCAGGCACGGAGGGCGGGACACTGAAGCTTTCTTT
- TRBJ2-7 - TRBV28 CASSFTQDYEQYF TGTGCCAGCAGTTTTACACAGGACTACGAGCAGTACTTC
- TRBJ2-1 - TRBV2 CANGMGGEQFF TGTGCCAACGGGATGGGGGGTGAGCAGTTCTTC
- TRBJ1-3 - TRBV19 CASSNQVLSSGNTIYF TGTGCCAGTAGTAATCAGGTTTTAAGCTCTGGAAACACCATATATTTT
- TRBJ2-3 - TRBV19 CASSRADTQYF TGTGCCAGTAGTAGGGCGGATACGCAGTATTTT
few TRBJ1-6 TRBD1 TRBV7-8 CASSPDRGHLHF TGTGCCAGCAGTCCAGACAGGGGACACCTCCACTTT
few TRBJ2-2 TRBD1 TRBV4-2 CASSQEQGVTGELFF TGTGCCAGCAGCCAAGAACAGGGGGTGACCGGGGAGCTGTTTTTT
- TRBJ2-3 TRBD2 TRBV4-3 CASSQEGAGPLDTQYF TGCGCCAGCAGCCAAGAGGGAGCGGGGCCGTTAGATACGCAGTATTTT
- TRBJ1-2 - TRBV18 CASSLTSFEQGYTF TGTGCCAGCTCCCTAACGTCATTCGAACAGGGCTACACCTTC
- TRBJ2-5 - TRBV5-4 CASSLVSEETQYF TGTGCCAGCAGCTTGGTAAGCGAAGAGACCCAGTACTTC
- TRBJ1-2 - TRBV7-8 CASSSQDGTYGYTF TGTGCCAGCAGCTCCCAGGACGGAACCTATGGCTACACCTTC
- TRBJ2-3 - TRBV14 CASSQDGRTDTQYF TGTGCCAGCAGCCAAGATGGGCGGACAGATACGCAGTATTTT
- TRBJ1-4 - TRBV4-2 CASSQDLGPSRQKLFF TGTGCCAGCAGCCAAGATCTAGGACCTTCTAGACAAAAACTGTTTTTT
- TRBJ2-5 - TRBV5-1 CASSLAGGPGETQYF TGCGCCAGCAGCTTGGCAGGAGGGCCGGGGGAGACCCAGTACTTC
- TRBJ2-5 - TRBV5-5 CASSFQETQYF TGTGCCAGCAGCTTCCAAGAGACCCAGTACTTC
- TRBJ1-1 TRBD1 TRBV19 CASSGQGVTEAFF TGTGCCAGTAGTGGGCAGGGGGTCACTGAAGCTTTCTTT
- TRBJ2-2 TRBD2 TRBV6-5 CASRLTSGNTGELFF TGTGCCAGCAGGCTGACTAGCGGGAACACCGGGGAGCTGTTTTTT
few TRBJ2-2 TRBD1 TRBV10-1 CASSESKPLGRGQAGELFF TGCGCCAGCAGTGAGTCGAAACCTCTAGGCAGGGGGCAAGCCGGGGAGCTGTTTTTT
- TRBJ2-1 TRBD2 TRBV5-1 CASKGTSGDNEQFF TGCGCCAGCAAAGGGACTAGCGGAGACAATGAGCAGTTCTTC
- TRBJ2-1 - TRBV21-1 CATRPGLAGGEQFF TGTGCCACGCGCCCGGGACTAGCGGGAGGTGAGCAGTTCTTC
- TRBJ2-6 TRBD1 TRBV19 CASRDRVAGANVLTF TGTGCCAGTAGGGACAGGGTAGCTGGGGCCAACGTCCTGACTTTC